What follows is one T cell receptor beta chain and its context. Its antigen is currently unknown. Primers: 60 Vbeta forward and 13 Jbeta reverse. TCRdb's table, derived via immunoSEQ multiplex PCR, lists solely in-frame clones and lacks some. The repertoire holds 200,000 to 250,000 clones, with approximately 80% as singletons. This entry is derived from a study of cytomegalovirus exposure and HLA in healthy donors. Findings and limits, study-wide: Only CMV serostatus was available as immune exposure information. Listed as cytomegalovirus-associated were around 160 TCR beta chains. Presence/absence analyses rested on an assumption that sequencing depth was roughly uniform across donors.

The CDR3 extends over 15 amino acids. Germline V CDR1 and CDR2: SGHNT, YYREEE (reference sequence). V shed 4 bases, J shed 7 bases, and the junction held 9 bases outside the gene matches. The sequence was collected from a girl between 10 and 17 years old in good health and CMV-seronegative. The chain combines TRBV5-4 with TRBJ1-2; 11 bases are shared with TRBD1. Sequencing used PBMCs. CDR3: CASSAPGQGDSGYTF. CDR3 DNA sequence: TGTGCCAGCAGCGCACCGGGACAGGGGGACTCTGGCTACACCTTC.